This is a list of T cell receptor beta chains from one sample in a study of neurological immune-mediated disorders. TCRdb recomputed calls from the 5' RACE reads with MiXCR, one row per CDR3 protein. The sample holds tens of thousands of distinct CDR3 sequences, around 10% seen once. Sequencing used PBMCs. These receptors all come from a male donor with HTLV-1-associated myelopathy (HAM/TSP). Both conserved end residues are part of each CDR3. The D gene is left open where the match is weak. Only some rows state a clone size, as once, few, many or a class for expanded clones.

cdr3_length	d_call	clone_size	v_call	j_call	cdr3_nt	cdr3_aa
16	NA	many	TRBV2	TRBJ1-2	TGTGCCAGGGCAATCGACCCTTCGGCGGGTGTCGGTGGCTACACCTTC	CARAIDPSAGVGGYTF
13	NA	many	TRBV2	TRBJ2-1	TGTGCCAGCAGTGAGCAGGGTATGAATGAGCAGTTCTTC	CASSEQGMNEQFF
12	NA	many	TRBV29-1	TRBJ1-1	TGCAGCGCCCAGACAGGAAACACTGAAGCTTTCTTT	CSAQTGNTEAFF
14	NA	many	TRBV20-1	TRBJ1-6	TGCAGTGCTTTTTGGGGGCAAGCCGATTCACCCCTCCACTTT	CSAFWGQADSPLHF
12	NA	many	TRBV7-8	TRBJ1-5	TGTGCCAGCAGCAACCTAAATCAGCCCCAGCATTTT	CASSNLNQPQHF
18	TRBD2	many	TRBV5-1	TRBJ2-5	TGCGCCAGCAGCTTCGGGAGGTCTGACCTAATTACGAAAGAGACCCAGTACTTC	CASSFGRSDLITKETQYF
16	TRBD1	many	TRBV20-1	TRBJ2-3	TGCAGTGCTAGAGACCGTACAGGGGCTAGCACAGATACGCAGTATTTT	CSARDRTGASTDTQYF
15	NA	many	TRBV20-1	TRBJ2-2	TGCAGTGCTAGACCCCCGGGACGTCGAGCTGGGGAGCTGTTTTTT	CSARPPGRRAGELFF
14	NA	many	TRBV12-3/TRBV12-4	TRBJ1-1	TGTGCCAGCAGTTTGGGAGGGTCCGTCACTGAAGCTTTCTTT	CASSLGGSVTEAFF
16	NA	many	TRBV20-1	TRBJ1-6	TGCAGTGCTAGAGATAGGTCAGGCTTGGGTGATTCACCCCTCCACTTT	CSARDRSGLGDSPLHF
17	NA	many	TRBV7-9	TRBJ1-6	TGTGCCAGCAGCTTAGCCCGTATGAGGGGAGTCGGATCACCCCTCCACTTT	CASSLARMRGVGSPLHF
12	TRBD2	few	TRBV20-1	TRBJ2-5	TGCAGCGGCCGGGTAGCGGGGGAGACCCAGTACTTC	CSGRVAGETQYF
15	TRBD1	many	TRBV5-1	TRBJ1-1	TGCGCCAGCAGCCCGGGGACAGGAATGAACACTGAAGCTTTCTTT	CASSPGTGMNTEAFF
16	NA	many	TRBV7-2	TRBJ1-6	TGTGCCAGCAGCTTAGTCGGCTCAGGGGTTGTTTCACCCCTCCACTTT	CASSLVGSGVVSPLHF
12	NA	NA	TRBV6-1	TRBJ2-3	TGTGCCAGCAGCGAGGTAGCAGATACGCAGTATTTT	CASSEVADTQYF
14	TRBD1	many	TRBV19	TRBJ2-1	TGTGCCAGTAGTATTGTTGGACAGGGAATGGAGCAGTTCTTC	CASSIVGQGMEQFF
14	NA	many	TRBV20-1	TRBJ1-3	TGCAGTGCTGACGACAGGAGGCGGGGGAACACCATATATTTT	CSADDRRRGNTIYF
13	NA	many	TRBV20-1	TRBJ1-1	TGCAGTGCTAGAGATTTCGGGCACACTGAAGCTTTCTTT	CSARDFGHTEAFF
18	NA	many	TRBV7-8	TRBJ1-1	TGTGCCAGCACCCCGGGTATTGGGGACGGCCGAGAGGGCACTGAAGCTTTCTTT	CASTPGIGDGREGTEAFF
11	NA	many	TRBV6-1	TRBJ2-1	TGTGCCAGCACCCGACAGGACAAAAAGTTCTTC	CASTRQDKKFF
15	TRBD1	many	TRBV7-9	TRBJ1-2	TGTGCCAGCAGCTCAGGACAGGGCAACAGCTATGGCTACACCTTC	CASSSGQGNSYGYTF
15	TRBD2	NA	TRBV6-5	TRBJ2-1	TGTGCCACCAAAACCGGGGCGGGGGGACCCAATGAGCAGTTCTTC	CATKTGAGGPNEQFF
14	NA	many	TRBV10-1	TRBJ2-7	TGCGCCAGCAGTGGATCAGGGCAGGGAGACGAGCAGTACTTC	CASSGSGQGDEQYF
16	TRBD1	many	TRBV5-4	TRBJ2-1	TGTGCCAGCAGCTCTGGCTTGGGACAGGTGTTCAATGAGCAGTTCTTC	CASSSGLGQVFNEQFF
14	TRBD1	NA	TRBV7-2	TRBJ2-5	TGTGCCAGCAGCCCAGGGGGTAGACAAGAGACCCAGTACTTC	CASSPGGRQETQYF
14	NA	many	TRBV5-1	TRBJ2-5	TGCGCCAGCAGCTTGGAGGTGGGGGCCAGAACCCAGTACTTC	CASSLEVGARTQYF
13	NA	many	TRBV28	TRBJ2-2	TGTGCCAGCAGTGAGTGGAGTGACGGGGAGCTGTTTTTT	CASSEWSDGELFF
15	TRBD1	many	TRBV7-9	TRBJ2-2	TGTGCCAGCAGCTTGAGGACAGGGGAGACCGGGGAGCTGTTTTTT	CASSLRTGETGELFF
15	TRBD1	few	TRBV7-2	TRBJ2-1	TGTGCCAGCAGCTTAGTCGGGACAGGACGGAATGAGCAGTTCTTC	CASSLVGTGRNEQFF
15	NA	many	TRBV5-5	TRBJ2-3	TGTGCCAGCAGCTTATCCCCGGGGGACACAGATACGCAGTATTTT	CASSLSPGDTDTQYF
14	TRBD1	many	TRBV2	TRBJ1-3	TGTGCCAGCACCCTTGACAGGGCTGGAAACACCATATATTTT	CASTLDRAGNTIYF
13	NA	many	TRBV20-1	TRBJ1-5	TGCAGTGCCGGGGTTGGCGGCAATCAGCCCCAGCATTTT	CSAGVGGNQPQHF
13	NA	many	TRBV19	TRBJ2-2	TGTGCCAGTAGTGTAGGCGACACCGGGGAGCTGTTTTTT	CASSVGDTGELFF
14	NA	NA	TRBV18	TRBJ2-5	TGTGCCAGCTCACCACTGTACCGACAAGAGACCCAGTACTTC	CASSPLYRQETQYF
18	TRBD1	many	TRBV4-2	TRBJ1-4	TGTGCCAGCAGCTCCATAGCCGGGACAGGGGTCTCGGTTGAAAAACTGTTTTTT	CASSSIAGTGVSVEKLFF
12	NA	many	TRBV20-1	TRBJ2-1	TGCAGTGCCCCCTGGTCTACAATTGAGCAGTTCTTC	CSAPWSTIEQFF
13	TRBD1	many	TRBV3-1	TRBJ1-2	TGTGCCAGCAGCCCTCGGACAGGCCGGGGCTACACCTTC	CASSPRTGRGYTF
14	TRBD1	few	TRBV12-5	TRBJ2-5	TGTGCTCCGGCCCGGGACAGGGTTGTCGAGACCCAGTACTTC	CAPARDRVVETQYF
12	NA	many	TRBV29-1	TRBJ1-1	TGCAGCGTTTCAGGGAGAGGGGGTGAAGCTTTCTTT	CSVSGRGGEAFF
13	TRBD1	many	TRBV20-1	TRBJ1-2	TGCAGTGCTAGACGGGACAGCAACTATGGCTACACCTTC	CSARRDSNYGYTF
13	NA	large	TRBV7-2	TRBJ1-5	TGTGCCAGCAGCTTAGACAATGCTCAGCCCCAGCATTTT	CASSLDNAQPQHF
17	TRBD2	many	TRBV20-1	TRBJ2-4	TGCAGTGCTAGAGGACCGGGACTAGCGGGGGGTTCAAACATTCAGTACTTC	CSARGPGLAGGSNIQYF
14	NA	many	TRBV10-3	TRBJ1-2	TGTGCCATCAGCATTCTTGGGGCGAGCGATGGCTACACCTTC	CAISILGASDGYTF